This is a list of T cell receptor beta chains from one sample in a study of T cells after yellow fever vaccination. A single record per CDR3 protein comes from TCRdb applying MiXCR to the 5' RACE reads. This sample has around 200,000 distinct CDR3 sequences; approximately 11% occur once, and the top ten carry 36%. The source was CD8+ T cells sorted from PBMCs, collected 15 days after the yellow fever booster vaccination. The receptor source for this set is a man between 18 and 35 years old who received the YFV17D yellow fever vaccine. Each CDR3 is given with its conserved first and last residue.

J	V	length	CDR3
TRBJ2-4	TRBV2	16	CASGGEQGLSKNIQYF
TRBJ1-2	TRBV4-2	13	CASSPGSEAGYTF
TRBJ2-5	TRBV6-5	11	CASGPGETQYF
TRBJ2-3	TRBV6-2/TRBV6-3	15	CASSSPRLAPDTQYF
TRBJ1-2	TRBV7-9	14	CATSPLGRPDGYTF
TRBJ1-2	TRBV12-3/TRBV12-4	14	CASTALRDALSNTF
TRBJ2-5	TRBV3-1	13	CATNLQEGETQYF
TRBJ2-7	TRBV18	14	CASSPTTGVYEQYF
TRBJ2-1	TRBV7-9	17	CASSTLKLGYVDNEQFF
TRBJ2-7	TRBV7-9	12	CASSFDSYEQYF
TRBJ2-1	TRBV3-1	18	CASSQVHGLAGGLNEQFF
TRBJ2-1	TRBV5-1	12	CASSWGGSEQFF
TRBJ1-1	TRBV25-1	15	CASSEYPLMDTEAFF
TRBJ2-7	TRBV5-1	15	CASSLTQGNEYEQYF
TRBJ2-6	TRBV7-9	19	CASSFGQGTTEGGANVLTF
TRBJ2-1	TRBV27	14	CASRTSVTYNEQFF
TRBJ1-5	TRBV30	14	CAWSVGYSNQPQHF
TRBJ1-5	TRBV7-9	12	CASSRGDQPQHF
TRBJ1-1	TRBV5-1	15	CASSLDPAGNTEAFF
TRBJ2-1	TRBV6-5	18	CASSYSPAGPLKDNEQFF
TRBJ2-7	TRBV7-9	15	CASSSGGGSPIEQYF
TRBJ1-2	TRBV3-1	16	CASSQDAAGLYYGYTF
TRBJ2-5	TRBV5-4	15	CASSLWGGASETQYF
TRBJ2-1	TRBV6-2/TRBV6-3	15	CASSYSGSSYNEQFF
TRBJ2-2	TRBV4-3	16	CASSQDWVESTGELFF
TRBJ2-7	TRBV24-1	15	CATSDYGQGSYEQYF
TRBJ2-6	TRBV4-1	16	CASSQFLVAGANVLTF
TRBJ2-2	TRBV21-1	17	CASSDEAPTEGRGELFF
TRBJ2-3	TRBV9	14	CASSVRPQEISQYF
TRBJ2-1	TRBV27	12	CASSLLGGEQFF
TRBJ1-1	TRBV14	16	CACKEGNSGGGTEAFF
TRBJ1-2	TRBV6-5	13	CASDGGRGEGYTF
TRBJ2-7	TRBV2	13	CASTGQGGLEQYF
TRBJ2-7	TRBV11-1	14	CASSSGKGAYEQYF
TRBJ1-1	TRBV7-6	14	CASSKNLLDTEAFF
TRBJ2-7	TRBV19	13	CASSHLSSYEQYF
TRBJ2-3	TRBV4-2	16	CASSRLGDHSTDTQYF
TRBJ2-2	TRBV6-2/TRBV6-3	19	CASSYSTSGGARNTGELFF
TRBJ2-2	TRBV9	16	CASSVAGEADTGELFF
TRBJ1-5	TRBV29-1	14	CSAWDGTSNQPQHF
TRBJ2-1	TRBV7-6	11	CASSSTGEQFF
TRBJ1-2	TRBV9	14	CASSVDSSPRGYTF
TRBJ1-2	TRBV27	13	CASSVTLSYGYTF
TRBJ2-7	TRBV20-1	14	CSARETGGGYEQYF
TRBJ1-2	TRBV12-3/TRBV12-4	13	CASSSPEVYGYTF
TRBJ2-3	TRBV7-9	18	CASSETGGKRVPTDTQYF
TRBJ2-3	TRBV10-3	16	CAIRITGGAYADTQYF
TRBJ1-1	TRBV7-6	13	CASSATENTEAFF
TRBJ1-2	TRBV29-1	15	CSVEDRGQGLYGYTF
TRBJ2-7	TRBV5-1	15	CASSLTGLNSYEQYF
TRBJ2-1	TRBV24-1	16	CATSDHKETSHNEQFF